This T cell receptor beta chain was retrieved from a study of blood T cell repertoires in COVID-19. In the study overall: Acute and convalescent COVID-19 specimens originated in the United States, Italy and Spain. The analysed material was cDNA or gDNA that came from T cells, B-cell-depleted T cells, or PBMCs.

The CDR3 spans 16 residues. V lost 0 bases, J lost 4 bases, and 7 bases stayed unmatched. The V gene's germline CDR1 is SGHDT and CDR2 YYEEEE. Original processing notes: Amplification of reference gene primers provided the estimated nucleated cell counts. The method was immunoSEQ multiplex PCR; TCRdb's version includes in-frame clones alone and lacks a portion of them. That table is the source of V, J and clone size, and D and trimming were worked out from the DNA. The sample has around 160,000 clones, roughly four fifths seen once. This clonotype originated in a woman older than 75 with acute or convalescent COVID-19. The V call is TRBV5-6, the J call TRBJ2-5; 9 nucleotides match TRBD2. Input material: peripheral blood. DNA for the CDR3: TGTGCCAGCAGCTTGGTAGTAGCGGGAGTGGGAGAGACCCAGTACTTC. This gives the protein CASSLVVAGVGETQYF.